This TCR beta chain originates from a study of post-analysis software for immune sequencing data. Whole-study context: Relapsing-remitting, secondary progressive and progressive-relapsing forms made up the multiple sclerosis disease courses. Notes on the study in general: Controls had lower frequencies than patients of four or five TRBV segments, which included TRBV5-6, TRBV5-1 and TRBV20-1. Those with multiple sclerosis, the patient group, showed significantly lower normalized Chao1 diversity than controls.

This clonotype appeared a few times. No antigen is known for it. This CDR3 is 15 amino acids long. Looked up from germline, CDR1 is MNHEY and CDR2 is SVGAGI. Trimming took off 2 bases at V and 0 bases at J, with 8 bases between the two ends. Unique-molecular-identifier-tagged TCR beta cDNA libraries were used. One entry per CDR3 protein, called by TCRdb with MiXCR from the PCR reads. Of 700,000 to 800,000 distinct CDR3 sequences in the sample, about 32% are singletons; the top ten hold approximately 0.55%. The source of this sequence is a girl between 5 and 17 years old with multiple sclerosis. The sample taken for sequencing was blood. The chain is built from TRBV6-5 and TRBJ2-1; D gene ambiguous. The CDR3, as DNA: TGTGCCAGCAGTTACACCCGGAGCTCCTACAATGAGCAGTTCTTC. As protein: CASSYTRSSYNEQFF.